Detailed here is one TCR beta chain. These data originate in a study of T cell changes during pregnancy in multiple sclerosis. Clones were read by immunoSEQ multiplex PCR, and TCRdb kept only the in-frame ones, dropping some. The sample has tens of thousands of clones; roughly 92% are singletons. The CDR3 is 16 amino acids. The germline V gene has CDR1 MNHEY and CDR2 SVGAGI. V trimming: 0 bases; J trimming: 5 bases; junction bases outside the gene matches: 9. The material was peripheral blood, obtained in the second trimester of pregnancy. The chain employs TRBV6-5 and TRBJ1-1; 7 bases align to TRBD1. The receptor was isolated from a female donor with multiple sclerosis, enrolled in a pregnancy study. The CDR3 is CASSYSVMTGLTEAFF. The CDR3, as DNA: TGTGCCAGCAGTTACTCGGTTATGACAGGGCTAACTGAAGCTTTCTTT.